The clone carrying this T cell receptor (beta chain) has just a few counts. Its antigen remains unidentified. TCRdb reprocessed the RT-PCR reads via MiXCR and lists one record per CDR3 protein. The sample has about 570,000 distinct CDR3 sequences, 10% to 15% seen once; the top ten hold roughly 10%. This sample was taken from a study of response to subunit inactivated influenza vaccine. Broader study findings: Few additional T cells are recruited per seasonal influenza vaccination, authors suggested.

The source was PBMCs from blood, collected on the day of vaccination. This receptor was taken from a man over 45 who received an inactivated influenza vaccine.

CDR3 region: CASSTGQGAFTEAFF. CDR3 sequence (DNA): TGTGCCAGCAGCACCGGACAGGGGGCTTTCACTGAAGCTTTCTTT. This rearrangement joins TRBV28 to TRBJ1-1; 11 bases map to TRBD1. From germline, CDR1 is MDHEN and CDR2 SYDVKM. This CDR3 has 15 amino acids. V lost 6 bases and J lost 4; bases outside the gene matches: 7. The full variable domain, in which reference TRBV28 and TRBJ1-1 provide the parts outside the CDR3, is DVKVTQSSRYLVKRTGEKVFLECVQDMDHENMFWYRQDPGLGLRLIYFSYDVKMKEKGDIPEGYSVSREKKERFSLILESASTNQTSMYLCASSTGQGAFTEAFFGQGTRLTVV.